This T cell receptor (beta chain) was recovered during a study of naive and memory T cell subsets. Two oligonucleotides, mixed equimolar, formed the beta constant-region primer covering TRBC1 and TRBC2. One entry per CDR3 protein results from TCRdb running MiXCR on the UMI-ligation and nested PCR reads. The sample carries 150,000 or so distinct CDR3 sequences, 15% to 20% recorded once. The CDR3 runs to 17 residues. Trimming removed 6 bases at V and 0 bases at J, with 17 bases between. V and J are TRBV12-3 or TRBV12-4 and TRBJ2-2, with D perhaps assigned TRBD1 or TRBD2 (6 bases each). The sequence derives from a human donor in good health. Source material: naive CD4+ T cells from blood. CDR3: CASSPKGEAPNTGELFF. CDR3 sequence (DNA): TGTGCCAGCAGCCCCAAGGGGGAGGCTCCGAACACCGGGGAGCTGTTTTTT.